One sample yielded the 25 T cell receptor beta chains listed below, sequenced in a study of blood T cells in healthy people across ages. PCR was performed a second time for about 7 to 12 cycles using a sample-barcoded 5' primer and a J-beta primer mix. TCRdb used MiXCR to reprocess the 5' RACE reads, holding one entry per CDR3 protein. The repertoire holds hundreds of thousands of distinct CDR3 sequences, with roughly 30% as singletons. The sample comprised blood. The receptors here all came from a woman aged 80 or over in good health.

The chain couples TRBV5-1 to TRBJ2-1; tentatively, D is TRBD2 (5 bases). This CDR3 comprises 16 residues. Germline CDR1 and CDR2: SGHRS and YFSETQ. Trimming shortened V by 4 bases and J by 8 bases, and 22 bases separated the two germline ends. This chain's CDR3 is CASSPTVGGSSDEQFF. The CDR3 DNA follows: TGCGCCAGCAGCCCTACCGTCGGTGGGAGTAGTGATGAGCAGTTCTTC.

The rearrangement joins TRBV7-9 to TRBJ2-3; 8 nucleotides line up with TRBD2. Germline CDR1 is SEHNR and CDR2 is FQNEAQ (reference sequence). V shed 3 bases, J shed 6 bases, and the junction held 8 bases outside the gene matches. The CDR3 covers 15 residues. The CDR3 loop is CASSFFGTREDTQYF. CDR3 in DNA: TGTGCCAGCAGCTTTTTCGGGACTAGGGAGGATACGCAGTATTTT.

In this sample, this clonotype turned up many times. The chain combines TRBV5-1 with TRBJ2-5; D is unresolved. Germline assignment: CDR1 SGHRS and CDR2 YFSETQ. V shed 1 base and J shed 0 bases, with 13 bases lying between them. The CDR3 is 16 amino acids. The CDR3 nucleotides are TGCGCCAGCAGCTTGTCCCCGACCCTGTACCAAGAGACCCAGTACTTC. Translating gives CASSLSPTLYQETQYF.

This clonotype was observed a single time. This rearrangement joins TRBV7-9 to TRBJ2-3; TRBD2 matches at 8 bases. Per germline, CDR1 SEHNR and CDR2 FQNEAQ (reference sequence). J gave up 6 bases and V 2 bases, and 4 bases lay outside the gene matches. The CDR3 spans 14 residues. The CDR3 is CASSLLSGGDTQYF. The CDR3 nucleotides read TGTGCCAGCAGCTTACTCAGCGGGGGTGATACGCAGTATTTT.

This clonotype occurred once. The chain has TRBV7-6 and TRBJ2-7; no clear D. The CDR3 totals 14 residues. CDR1 is SGHVS and CDR2 is FNYEAQ in the germline V gene. The V gene lost 1 base and the J gene lost 6 bases, with 13 bases spanning the gap. The CDR3 DNA reads as TGTGCCAGCAGCTTAGAACTATCACAGCTCGAGCAGTACTTC. Protein product: CASSLELSQLEQYF.

Concerning this clonotype: A much larger clone differs from this one at a single base, so this may be a read error. The chain carries TRBV3-1 and TRBJ2-4, with D tentatively TRBD1 (6 bases). Germline-derived CDR1 and CDR2 are LGHDT and YNNKEL (reference sequence). The CDR3 contains 16 residues. CDR3 in amino acids: CARSQDLGAVKNIQYF. The CDR3 coding sequence is TGTGCCCGCAGCCAAGATTTGGGGGCTGTCAAAAACATTCAGTACTTC.

This clonotype was recorded at least ten times. The rearrangement uses TRBV29-1 and TRBJ2-7, with D perhaps given as TRBD1 or TRBD2 (6 bases each). V lost 4 bases to trimming and J lost 0 bases, with 13 bases between them. Germline CDR1 is SQVTM and CDR2 is ANQGSEA. The CDR3 contains 14 residues. The CDR3 here is CSVATGGSSYEQYF. The DNA of the CDR3 is TGCAGCGTTGCGACAGGAGGGAGCTCCTACGAGCAGTACTTC.

This clonotype showed up many times. This chain uses TRBV28 with TRBJ2-3; 9 bases line up with TRBD1. CDR1 MDHEN and CDR2 SYDVKM come from the germline V gene. This CDR3 contains 16 residues. With 5 bases clipped from V and 0 bases from J, the junction kept 6 bases outside the gene matches. CDR3 in DNA: TGTGCCAGCAGTGGAACCACAGGGGGCAGCACAGATACGCAGTATTTT. This codes for CASSGTTGGSTDTQYF.

This clonotype was picked up many times. The chain recombines TRBV5-1 with TRBJ2-1; 9 bases map to TRBD2. V shed 4 bases, J shed 4 bases, and the junction held 9 bases outside the gene matches. The CDR3 runs 16 residues. The germline gives CDR1 SGHRS, CDR2 YFSETQ. CDR3 protein: CASSPSGENLYNEQFF. In DNA, the CDR3 is TGCGCCAGCAGCCCTAGCGGGGAGAATTTATACAATGAGCAGTTCTTC. Full variable domain (missing parts from reference TRBV5-1 and TRBJ2-1): KAGVTQTPRYLIKTRGQQVTLSCSPISGHRSVSWYQQTPGQGLQFLFEYFSETQRNKGNFPGRFSGRQFSNSRSEMNVSTLELGDSALYLCASSPSGENLYNEQFFGPGTRLTVL.

The J gene is TRBJ2-4, the V gene TRBV11-2; 10 bases fit TRBD2. The J call is uncertain, as TRBJ2-7 better fits the DNA end. The CDR3 runs 18 residues. CDR1 is SGHAT, CDR2 FQNNGV, per germline. The CDR3 protein is CASSSFLSSSGRGHEQYF. The CDR3 bases are TGTGCCAGCAGCTCCTTCCTTTCTAGCAGCGGGAGGGGCCACGAGCAGTACTTC.

This clonotype has at least ten counts. V is TRBV20-1 and J is TRBJ1-5; D is ambiguous. CDR1 and CDR2 from the germline V gene are DFQATT and SNEGSKA (reference sequence). CDR3 length equals 13 residues. The CDR3 coding sequence is TGCAGCCCGCAGCACCATAGCAATCAGCCCCAGCATTTT. It specifies CSPQHHSNQPQHF.

This clonotype occurred many times. V gene TRBV6-6 combines with J gene TRBJ1-5; D may be TRBD1 (6 bases). The CDR3 contains 14 residues. V dropped 2 bases and J dropped 9 bases, with 14 bases sitting between them. CDR1 MNHNY and CDR2 SVGAGI come from the germline V gene (reference sequence). In DNA form, the CDR3 reads TGTGCCAGCAGTTACGGGACACCGGACGGGCCCCAGCATTTT. Its protein is CASSYGTPDGPQHF.

This clonotype appeared a few times. For the CDR3, the DNA is TGTGCCTGGAGTGGAGTCGGACTTAGCCCCTACGAGCAGTACTTC. Amino acid sequence: CAWSGVGLSPYEQYF. The chain carries TRBV30 and TRBJ2-7, with D perhaps TRBD2 (5 bases). V lost 1 base and J lost 2, with 15 bases in between. This CDR3 is built from 15 residues. Per the germline V gene, CDR1 is GTSNPN and CDR2 is SVGIG (reference sequence).

This chain connects TRBV5-1 to TRBJ1-5, with 9 positions matching TRBD1. CDR1 is SGHRS and CDR2 is YFSETQ in the germline V gene. This CDR3 is built from 15 residues. The junction had 2 bases not matched to a gene; V was cut back by 0 bases and J by 4 bases. Written as DNA, the CDR3 is TGCGCCAGCAGCTTGGGACAGGGGGAGAATCAGCCCCAGCATTTT. The encoded protein is CASSLGQGENQPQHF.

This clonotype was counted ten times or more. This chain links TRBV5-1 with TRBJ2-7, with D perhaps TRBD1 (6 bases). CDR1 and CDR2 from the germline V gene are SGHRS and YFSETQ. The CDR3 loop spans 14 amino acids. The V end lost 4 bases, the J end lost 2 bases, and 13 bases lay between the germline ends. In DNA form, the CDR3 reads TGCGCCAGCAGCCCCTTGACAGGCGCCTACGAGCAGTACTTC. Translating it yields CASSPLTGAYEQYF.

This clonotype was observed many times. The V call is TRBV3-1, the J call TRBJ2-7, with unresolved D. Germline V gene sequence: CDR1 LGHDT, CDR2 YNNKEL (reference sequence). CDR3 length: 14 residues. Trimming took 6 bases from V and 6 from J, leaving 18 bases between them. CDR3 sequence: CASSLSAPTSEQYF. CDR3 coding DNA: TGTGCCAGCAGTTTATCGGCCCCTACGAGCGAGCAGTACTTC.

This clonotype was counted many times. The chain joins TRBV5-1 to TRBJ2-3; TRBD2 aligns across 9 bases. The trim removed 1 base at V and 2 bases at J, leaving 5 bases unmatched. Germline assignment: CDR1 SGHRS and CDR2 YFSETQ. CDR3 length: 16 amino acids. As DNA, the CDR3 is TGCGCCAGCAGCTTGAATAGCGGGGGAACCACAGATACGCAGTATTTT. Its protein is CASSLNSGGTTDTQYF.

As to this clonotype: The junction differs from germline at one of its ends, possibly a read error. The V call is TRBV7-3, the J call TRBJ2-1; D is possibly TRBD1 (6 bases). The CDR3 runs to 16 residues. Germline V CDR1 and CDR2: SGHTA, FQGTGA. The CDR3 DNA reads TGTGCCAGCAGCTTAACGGGGGCTGTCTCCTACAATGAGCAGGTCTTC. It codes for CASSLTGAVSYNEQVF.

This clonotype came up many times. V and J are TRBV15 and TRBJ2-7, with a weak D call TRBD2 (5 bases). The CDR3 totals 20 residues. Germline CDR1 and CDR2: LNHNV and YYDKDF (reference sequence). Trimming cost V 0 bases and J 3 bases, with 27 bases left between them. This chain's CDR3 is CATSRDLSAGWIDADYEQYF. CDR3 sequence (DNA): TGTGCCACCAGCAGAGATCTTTCGGCGGGCTGGATTGACGCAGACTACGAGCAGTACTTC.

As for this clonotype: A junction end diverges from the germline sequence, so it may reflect a read error. DNA for the CDR3: TGCAGTACTAGAGGTGGATTTCGCTATGGCTACACCTTC. Protein: CSTRGGFRYGYTF. The chain uses TRBV20-1 and TRBJ1-2; D is unclear. The CDR3 spans 13 residues. Per the germline V gene, CDR1 is DFQATT and CDR2 is SNEGSKA (reference sequence).

As regards this clonotype: A read error may produce the germline difference seen at one junction end. The rearrangement links TRBV7-9 to TRBJ1-1, with D unclear. Looked up from germline, CDR1 is SEHNR and CDR2 is FQNEAQ (reference sequence). The CDR3 covers 13 residues. In nucleotides, the CDR3 is TGTGCCAGCAGCTACTACATGAACGCTGAAGCTTTCTTT. This sequence encodes CASSYYMNAEAFF. The full variable domain, in which reference TRBV7-9 and TRBJ1-1 provide the parts outside the CDR3, is DTGVSQNPRHKITKRGQNVTFRCDPISEHNRLYWYRQTLGQGPEFLTYFQNEAQLEKSRLLSDRFSAERPKGSFSTLEIQRTEQGDSAMYLCASSYYMNAEAFFGQGTRLTVV.

The rearrangement uses TRBV20-1 and TRBJ2-5; possibly TRBD1 or TRBD2 for D (5 bases each). The CDR3 has 14 residues. Trimming removed 6 bases from V and 1 base from J, with 15 bases in between. Per germline, CDR1 DFQATT and CDR2 SNEGSKA (reference sequence). The CDR3 coding sequence is TGCAGTGCCGCTTGGGACGCAACCCAAGAGACCCAGTACTTC. This translates into CSAAWDATQETQYF.

This clonotype was detected only a few times. The rearrangement links TRBV7-9 to TRBJ1-2, with D maybe TRBD1 (6 bases). V was cut by 5 bases and J by 8 bases, with 15 bases left in between. The germline V gene has CDR1 SEHNR and CDR2 FQNEAQ (reference sequence). This CDR3 has 13 residues. CDR3 sequence reads: CASSLTGAHGYTF. CDR3 nucleotides: TGTGCCAGCAGCCTTACGGGGGCGCACGGCTACACCTTC.

This clonotype was observed at least ten times. This chain joins TRBV20-1 and TRBJ2-7; unclear D gene. V lost 6 bases and J 3 bases, leaving 9 bases between the germline ends. Germline V gives CDR1 DFQATT, CDR2 SNEGSKA (reference sequence). The CDR3 extends over 11 amino acids. As DNA, the CDR3 is TGCAGTGCCGGCCCTATCTACGAGCAGTACTTC. It translates to CSAGPIYEQYF.

This chain joins TRBV20-1 and TRBJ1-4; TRBD1 might be the D (6 bases). Germline V CDR1 and CDR2: DFQATT, SNEGSKA (reference sequence). There are 16 residues in the CDR3. V lost 3 bases to trimming and J lost 0 bases, with 14 bases between them. The CDR3 is CSASAGGRPTNEKLFF. Written as DNA, the CDR3 is TGCAGTGCTAGTGCGGGGGGCCGCCCAACTAATGAAAAACTGTTTTTT.